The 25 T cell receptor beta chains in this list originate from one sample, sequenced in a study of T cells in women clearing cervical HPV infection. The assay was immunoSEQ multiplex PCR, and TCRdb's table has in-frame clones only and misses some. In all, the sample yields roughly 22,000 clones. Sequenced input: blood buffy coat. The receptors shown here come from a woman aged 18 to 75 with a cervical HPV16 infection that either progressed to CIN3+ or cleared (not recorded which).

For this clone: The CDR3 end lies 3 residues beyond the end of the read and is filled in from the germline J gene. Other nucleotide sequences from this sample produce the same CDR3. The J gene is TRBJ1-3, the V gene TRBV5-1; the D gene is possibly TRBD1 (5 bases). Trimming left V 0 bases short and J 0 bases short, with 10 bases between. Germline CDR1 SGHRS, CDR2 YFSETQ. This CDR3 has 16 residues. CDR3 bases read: TGCGCCAGCAGCTTGGGAGGGGCGGCCTCTGGAAACACC. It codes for CASSLGGAASGNT. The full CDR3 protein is CASSLGGAASGNTIYF. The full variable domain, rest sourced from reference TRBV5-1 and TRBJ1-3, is KAGVTQTPRYLIKTRGQQVTLSCSPISGHRSVSWYQQTPGQGLQFLFEYFSETQRNKGNFPGRFSGRQFSNSRSEMNVSTLELGDSALYLCASSLGGAASGNTIYFGEGSWLTVV.

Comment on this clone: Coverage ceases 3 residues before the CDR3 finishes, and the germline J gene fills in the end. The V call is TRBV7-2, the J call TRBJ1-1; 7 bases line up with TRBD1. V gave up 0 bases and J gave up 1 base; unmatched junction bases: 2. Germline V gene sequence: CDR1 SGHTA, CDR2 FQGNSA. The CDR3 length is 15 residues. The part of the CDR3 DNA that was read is TGTGCCAGCAGCTTAGCGGGACAGAGGAACACTGAA. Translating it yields CASSLAGQRNTE. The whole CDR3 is CASSLAGQRNTEAFF.

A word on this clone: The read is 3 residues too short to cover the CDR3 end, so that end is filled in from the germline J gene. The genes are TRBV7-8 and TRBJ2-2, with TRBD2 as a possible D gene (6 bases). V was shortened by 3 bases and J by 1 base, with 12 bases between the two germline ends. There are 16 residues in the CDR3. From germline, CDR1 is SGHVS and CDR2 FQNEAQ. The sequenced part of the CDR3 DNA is TGTGCCAGCAGCTTTGGAGGGACTCTGAACACCGGGGAG. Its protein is CASSFGGTLNTGE. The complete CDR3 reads CASSFGGTLNTGELFF. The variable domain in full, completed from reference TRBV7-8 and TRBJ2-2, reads GAGVSQSPRYKVAKRGQDVALRCDPISGHVSLFWYQQALGQGPEFLTYFQNEAQLDKSGLPSDRFFAERPEGSVSTLKIQRTQQEDSAVYLCASSFGGTLNTGELFFGEGSRLTVL.

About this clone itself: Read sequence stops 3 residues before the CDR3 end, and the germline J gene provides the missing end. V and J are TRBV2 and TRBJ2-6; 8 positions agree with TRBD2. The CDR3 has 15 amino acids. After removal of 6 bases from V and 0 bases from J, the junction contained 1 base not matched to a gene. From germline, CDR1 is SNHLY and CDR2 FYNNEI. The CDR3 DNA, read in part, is TGTGCCAGCAGCGCGGGGGGCTCTGGGGCCAACGTC. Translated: CASSAGGSGANV. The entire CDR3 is CASSAGGSGANVLTF.

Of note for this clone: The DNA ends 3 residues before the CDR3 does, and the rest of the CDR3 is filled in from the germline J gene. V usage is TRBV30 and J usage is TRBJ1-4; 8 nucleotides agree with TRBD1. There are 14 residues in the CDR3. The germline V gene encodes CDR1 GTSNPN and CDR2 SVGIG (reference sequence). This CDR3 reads CAHGQGFYNSPLFF. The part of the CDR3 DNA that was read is TGTGCCCACGGACAGGGCTTCTATAATTCACCA. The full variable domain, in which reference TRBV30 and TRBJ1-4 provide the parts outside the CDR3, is SQTIHQWPATLVQPVGSPLSLECTVEGTSNPNLYWYRQAAGRGLQLLFYSVGIGQISSEVPQNLSASRPQDRQFILSSKKLLLSDSGFYLCAHGQGFYNSPLFFGSGTQLSVL.

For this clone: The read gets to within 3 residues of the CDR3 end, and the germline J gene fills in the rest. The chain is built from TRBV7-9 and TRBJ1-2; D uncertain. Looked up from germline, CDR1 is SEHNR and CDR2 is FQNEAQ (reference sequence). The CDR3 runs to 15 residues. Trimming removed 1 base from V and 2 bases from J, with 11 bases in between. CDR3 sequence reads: CASSLDIAVNYGYTF. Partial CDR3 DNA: TGTGCCAGCAGCTTAGATATTGCGGTGAACTATGGC.

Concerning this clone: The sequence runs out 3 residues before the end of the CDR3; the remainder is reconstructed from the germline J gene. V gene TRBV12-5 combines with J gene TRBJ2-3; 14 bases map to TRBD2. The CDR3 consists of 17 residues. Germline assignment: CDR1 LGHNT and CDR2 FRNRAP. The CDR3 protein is CASGLGTSGGPQETQYF. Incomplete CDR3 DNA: TGTGCTAGTGGTTTGGGGACTAGCGGGGGGCCTCAAGAGACG. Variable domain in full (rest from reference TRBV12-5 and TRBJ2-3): DARVTQTPRHKVTEMGQEVTMRCQPILGHNTVFWYRQTMMQGLELLAYFRNRAPLDDSGMPKDRFSAEMPDATLATLKIQPSEPRDSAVYFCASGLGTSGGPQETQYFGPGTRLTVL.

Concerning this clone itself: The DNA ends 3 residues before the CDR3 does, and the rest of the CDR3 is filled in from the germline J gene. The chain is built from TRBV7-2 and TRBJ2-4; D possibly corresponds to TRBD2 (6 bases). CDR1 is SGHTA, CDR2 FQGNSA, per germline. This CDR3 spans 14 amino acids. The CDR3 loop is CASSLAPDRGTQYF. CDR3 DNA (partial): TGTGCCAGCAGCTTAGCCCCCGATCGGGGGACT.

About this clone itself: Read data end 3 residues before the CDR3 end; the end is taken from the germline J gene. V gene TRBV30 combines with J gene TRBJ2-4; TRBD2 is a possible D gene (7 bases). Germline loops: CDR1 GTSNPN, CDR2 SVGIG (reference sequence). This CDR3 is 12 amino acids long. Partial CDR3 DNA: TGTGCCTGGAGTGTAGGGGGGGATGGT. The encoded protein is CAWSVGGDG. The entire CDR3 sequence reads CAWSVGGDGQYF.

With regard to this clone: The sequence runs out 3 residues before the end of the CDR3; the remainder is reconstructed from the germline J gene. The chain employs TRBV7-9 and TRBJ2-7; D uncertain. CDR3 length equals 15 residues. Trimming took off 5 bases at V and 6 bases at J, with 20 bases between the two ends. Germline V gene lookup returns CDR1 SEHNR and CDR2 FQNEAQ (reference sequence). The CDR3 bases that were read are TGTGCCAGCAGCACAACCATACCAGAACGTCCCGAG. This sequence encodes CASSTTIPERPE. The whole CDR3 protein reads CASSTTIPERPEQYF.

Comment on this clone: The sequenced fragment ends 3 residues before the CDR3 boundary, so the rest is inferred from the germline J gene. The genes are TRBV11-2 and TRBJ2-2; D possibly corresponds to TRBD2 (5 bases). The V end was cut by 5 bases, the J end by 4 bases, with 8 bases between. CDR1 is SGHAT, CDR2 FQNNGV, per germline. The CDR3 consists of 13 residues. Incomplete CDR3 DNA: TGTGCCAGCAGCGACTACCGCACCGGGGAG. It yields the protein CASSDYRTGE. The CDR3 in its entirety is CASSDYRTGELFF.

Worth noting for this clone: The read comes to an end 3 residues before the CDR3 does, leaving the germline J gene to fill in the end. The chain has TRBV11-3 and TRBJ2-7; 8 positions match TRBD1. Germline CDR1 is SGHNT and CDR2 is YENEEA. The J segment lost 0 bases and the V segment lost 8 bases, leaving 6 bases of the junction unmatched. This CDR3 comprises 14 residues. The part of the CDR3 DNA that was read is TGTGCCAGCGGCCGACAGGGGAGCTCCTACGAG. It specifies CASGRQGSSYE. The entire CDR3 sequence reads CASGRQGSSYEQYF.

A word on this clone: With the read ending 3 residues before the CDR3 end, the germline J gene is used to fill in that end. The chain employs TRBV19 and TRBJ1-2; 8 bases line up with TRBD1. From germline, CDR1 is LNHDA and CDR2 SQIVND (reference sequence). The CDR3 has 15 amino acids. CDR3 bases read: TGTGCCAGTAGTATCATCTCGACAGGGGACAATGAC. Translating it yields CASSIISTGDND. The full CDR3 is CASSIISTGDNDYTF.

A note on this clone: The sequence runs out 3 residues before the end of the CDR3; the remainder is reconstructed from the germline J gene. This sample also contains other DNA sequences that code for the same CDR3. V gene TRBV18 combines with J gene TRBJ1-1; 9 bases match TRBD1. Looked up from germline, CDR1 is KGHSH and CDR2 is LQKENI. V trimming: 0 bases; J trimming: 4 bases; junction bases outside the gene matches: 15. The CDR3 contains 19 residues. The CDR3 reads CASSPPRGQGAIVGTEAFF. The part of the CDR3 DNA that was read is TGTGCCAGCTCACCACCTAGGGGACAGGGAGCAATCGTGGGCACTGAA. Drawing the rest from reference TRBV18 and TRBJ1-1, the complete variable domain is NAGVMQNPRHLVRRRGQEARLRCSPMKGHSHVYWYRQLPEEGLKFMVYLQKENIIDESGMPKERFSAEFPKEGPSILRIQQVVRGDSAAYFCASSPPRGQGAIVGTEAFFGQGTRLTVV.

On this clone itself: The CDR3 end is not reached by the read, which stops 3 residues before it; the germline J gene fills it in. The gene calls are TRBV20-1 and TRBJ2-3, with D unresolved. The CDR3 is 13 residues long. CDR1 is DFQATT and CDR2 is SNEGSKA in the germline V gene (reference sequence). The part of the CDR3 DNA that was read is TGCAGTGCTAGAAGGGCTGGAGAAGAGACG. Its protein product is CSARRAGEET. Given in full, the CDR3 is CSARRAGEETQYF.

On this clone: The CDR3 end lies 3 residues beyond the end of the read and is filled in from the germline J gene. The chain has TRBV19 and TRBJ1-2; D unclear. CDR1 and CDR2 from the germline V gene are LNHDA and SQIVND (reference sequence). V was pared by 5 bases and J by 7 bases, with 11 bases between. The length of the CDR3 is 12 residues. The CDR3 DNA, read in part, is TGTGCCAGTAGTGCCGGGTCGGGTGGC. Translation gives CASSAGSGG. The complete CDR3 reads CASSAGSGGYTF.

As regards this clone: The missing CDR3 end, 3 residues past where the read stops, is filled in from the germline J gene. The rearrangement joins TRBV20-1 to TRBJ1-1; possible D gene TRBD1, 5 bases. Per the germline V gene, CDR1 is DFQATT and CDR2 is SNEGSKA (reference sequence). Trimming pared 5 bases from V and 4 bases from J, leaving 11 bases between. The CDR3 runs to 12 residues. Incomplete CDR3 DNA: TGCAGTGCTGTGGACGGGGGCACTGAA. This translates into CSAVDGGTE. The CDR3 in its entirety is CSAVDGGTEAFF.

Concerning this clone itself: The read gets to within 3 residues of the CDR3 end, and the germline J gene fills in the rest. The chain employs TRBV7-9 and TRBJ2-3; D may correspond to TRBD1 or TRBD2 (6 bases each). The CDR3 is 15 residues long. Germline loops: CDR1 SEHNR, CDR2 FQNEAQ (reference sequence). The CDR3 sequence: CASGKQGGIQETQYF. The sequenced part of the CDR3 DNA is TGTGCCAGCGGCAAACAGGGAGGTATCCAAGAGACG.

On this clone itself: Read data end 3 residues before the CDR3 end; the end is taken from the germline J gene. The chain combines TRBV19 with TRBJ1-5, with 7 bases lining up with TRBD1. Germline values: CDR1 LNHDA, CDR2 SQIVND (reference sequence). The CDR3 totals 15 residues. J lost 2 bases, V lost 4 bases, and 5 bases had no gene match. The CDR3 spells CASSRDTGGNQPQHF. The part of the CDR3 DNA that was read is TGTGCCAGTAGTAGGGACACAGGGGGCAATCAGCCC.

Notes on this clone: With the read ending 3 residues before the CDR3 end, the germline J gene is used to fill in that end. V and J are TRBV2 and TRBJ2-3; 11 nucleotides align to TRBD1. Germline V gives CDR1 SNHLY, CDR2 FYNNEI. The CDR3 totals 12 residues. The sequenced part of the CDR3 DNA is TGTGCCAGCGGACAGGGGGCTCAGCCG. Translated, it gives CASGQGAQP. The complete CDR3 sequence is CASGQGAQPQYF. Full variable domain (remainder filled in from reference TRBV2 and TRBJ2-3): EPEVTQTPSHQVTQMGQEVILRCVPISNHLYFYWYRQILGQKVEFLVSFYNNEISEKSEIFDDQFSVERPDGSNFTLKIRSTKLEDSAMYFCASGQGAQPQYFGPGTRLTVL.

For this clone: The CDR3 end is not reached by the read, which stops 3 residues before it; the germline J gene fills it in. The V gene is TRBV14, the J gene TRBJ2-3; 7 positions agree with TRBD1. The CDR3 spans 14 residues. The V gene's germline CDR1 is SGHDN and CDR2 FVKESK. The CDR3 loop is CASSQNRGAETQYF. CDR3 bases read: TGTGCCAGCAGCCAGAACAGGGGAGCGGAGACG.

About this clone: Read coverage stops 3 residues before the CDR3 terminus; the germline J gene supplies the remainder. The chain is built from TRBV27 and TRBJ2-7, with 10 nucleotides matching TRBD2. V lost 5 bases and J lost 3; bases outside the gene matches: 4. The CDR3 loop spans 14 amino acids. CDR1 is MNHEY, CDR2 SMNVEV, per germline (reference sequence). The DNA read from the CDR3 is TGTGCCAGCAGTCGGACTAGCGGAATCTACGAG. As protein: CASSRTSGIYE. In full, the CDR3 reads CASSRTSGIYEQYF.

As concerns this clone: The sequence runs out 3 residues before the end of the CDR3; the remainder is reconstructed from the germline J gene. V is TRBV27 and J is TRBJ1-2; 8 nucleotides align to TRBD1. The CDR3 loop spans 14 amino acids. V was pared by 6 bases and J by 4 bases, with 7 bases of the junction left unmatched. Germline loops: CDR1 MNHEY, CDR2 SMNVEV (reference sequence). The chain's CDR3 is CASSFGQGAYGYTF. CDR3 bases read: TGTGCCAGCAGCTTCGGACAGGGAGCCTATGGC.

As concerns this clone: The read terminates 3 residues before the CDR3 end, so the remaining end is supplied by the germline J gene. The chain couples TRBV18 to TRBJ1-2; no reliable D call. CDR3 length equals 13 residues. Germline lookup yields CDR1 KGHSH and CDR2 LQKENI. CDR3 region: CASSPRISYDYTF. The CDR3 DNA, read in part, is TGTGCCAGCTCACCCCGCATTTCCTACGAC.

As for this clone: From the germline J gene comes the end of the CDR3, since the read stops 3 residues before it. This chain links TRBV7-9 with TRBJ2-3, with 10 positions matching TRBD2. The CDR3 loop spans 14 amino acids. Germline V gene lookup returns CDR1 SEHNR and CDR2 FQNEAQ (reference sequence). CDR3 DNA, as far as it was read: TGTGCCAGCCGGACTAGCGGACCTCAAGAGACG. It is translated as CASRTSGPQET. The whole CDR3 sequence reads CASRTSGPQETQYF. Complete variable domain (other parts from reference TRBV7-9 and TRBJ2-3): DTGVSQNPRHKITKRGQNVTFRCDPISEHNRLYWYRQTLGQGPEFLTYFQNEAQLEKSRLLSDRFSAERPKGSFSTLEIQRTEQGDSAMYLCASRTSGPQETQYFGPGTRLTVL.